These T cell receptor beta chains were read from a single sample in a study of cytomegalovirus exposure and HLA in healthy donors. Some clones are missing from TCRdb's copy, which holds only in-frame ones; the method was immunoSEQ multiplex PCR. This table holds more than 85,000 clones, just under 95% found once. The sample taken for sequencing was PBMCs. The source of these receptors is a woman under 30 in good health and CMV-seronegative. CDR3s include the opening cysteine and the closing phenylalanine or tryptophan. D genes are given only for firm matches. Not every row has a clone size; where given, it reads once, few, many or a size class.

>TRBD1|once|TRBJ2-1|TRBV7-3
CASSYDRGNEQFF
TGTGCCAGCAGCTACGACAGGGGGAATGAGCAGTTCTTC
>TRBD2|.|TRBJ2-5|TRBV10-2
CASRGLAGGRSWETQYF
TGCGCCAGCAGGGGACTAGCGGGAGGGCGATCCTGGGAGACCCAGTACTTC
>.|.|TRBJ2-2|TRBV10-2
CASVVARNTGELFF
TGCGCCAGCGTGGTAGCTCGAAACACCGGGGAGCTGTTTTTT
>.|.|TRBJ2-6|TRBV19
CASLNQGTGANVLTF
TGTGCCAGTCTTAATCAGGGAACTGGGGCCAACGTCCTGACTTTC
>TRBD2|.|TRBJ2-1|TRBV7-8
CASSTRTSGVYNEQFF
TGTGCCAGCAGCACCCGGACTAGCGGGGTCTACAATGAGCAGTTCTTC
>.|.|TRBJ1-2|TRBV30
CAWGSRGQLNYGYTF
TGTGCCTGGGGATCCCGCGGACAGCTCAACTATGGCTACACCTTC
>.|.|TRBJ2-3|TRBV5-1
CASSLGGGRDTDTQYF
TGCGCCAGCAGCTTGGGTGGGGGCCGAGACACAGATACGCAGTATTTT
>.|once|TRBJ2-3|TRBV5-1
CASSSAGGTDTQYF
TGCGCCAGCAGTTCGGCAGGGGGGACAGATACGCAGTATTTT
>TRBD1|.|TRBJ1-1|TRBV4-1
CASSSGQGANTEAFF
TGCGCCAGCAGCTCAGGACAGGGGGCGAACACTGAAGCTTTCTTT
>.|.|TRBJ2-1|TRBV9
CASSEGRGPYNEQFF
TGTGCCAGCAGCGAGGGGCGGGGGCCCTACAATGAGCAGTTCTTC
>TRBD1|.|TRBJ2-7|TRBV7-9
CASSRRDRVYEQYF
TGTGCCAGCAGCAGGCGGGACAGGGTCTACGAGCAGTACTTC
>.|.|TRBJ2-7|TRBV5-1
CASGGGLRDEQYF
TGCGCCAGCGGGGGCGGGCTAAGAGACGAGCAGTACTTC
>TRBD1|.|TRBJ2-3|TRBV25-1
CASSESGTGGADTQYF
TGTGCCAGCAGTGAATCCGGGACAGGGGGCGCAGATACGCAGTATTTT
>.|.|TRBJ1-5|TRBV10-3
CAISEAVEPQHF
TGTGCCATCAGTGAGGCGGTGGAGCCCCAGCATTTT
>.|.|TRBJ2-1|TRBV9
CASSVDGSRNNEQFF
TGTGCCAGCAGCGTAGACGGTTCGCGGAACAATGAGCAGTTCTTC
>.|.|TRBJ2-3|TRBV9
CASSGIGTVRDTQYF
TGTGCCAGCAGCGGCATCGGGACTGTGCGAGATACGCAGTATTTT
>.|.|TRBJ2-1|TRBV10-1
CASSVRPGDRNEQFF
TGCGCCAGCAGTGTGCGCCCGGGTGACCGTAATGAGCAGTTCTTC
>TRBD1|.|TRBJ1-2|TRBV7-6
CASSPRNGQGESGYTF
TGTGCCAGCAGCCCAAGAAATGGACAGGGAGAAAGCGGCTACACCTTC
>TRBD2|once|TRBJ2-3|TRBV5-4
CASSLGGGPGLTDTQYF
TGTGCCAGCAGCTTAGGCGGGGGGCCGGGCCTCACAGATACGCAGTATTTT
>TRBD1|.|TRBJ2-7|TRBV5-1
CASSPQTGGPYEQYF
TGCGCCAGCAGCCCCCAGACAGGGGGACCCTACGAGCAGTACTTC
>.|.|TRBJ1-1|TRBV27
CASFGGALNTEAFF
TGTGCCAGCTTTGGGGGGGCCCTGAACACTGAAGCTTTCTTT
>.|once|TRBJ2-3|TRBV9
CASSASPGVSTDTQYF
TGTGCCAGCAGCGCTTCACCGGGGGTTAGCACAGATACGCAGTATTTT
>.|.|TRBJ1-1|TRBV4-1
CASSQPGTQNTEAFF
TGCGCCAGCAGCCAGCCCGGGACACAGAACACTGAAGCTTTCTTT
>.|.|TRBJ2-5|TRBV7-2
CASSTSLETQYF
TGTGCCAGCAGCACTAGTCTGGAGACCCAGTACTTC
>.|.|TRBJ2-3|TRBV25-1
CASSTRQGTDTQYF
TGTGCCAGCAGTACTCGACAGGGCACAGATACGCAGTATTTT
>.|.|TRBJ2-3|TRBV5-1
CASSLDGGSTDTQYF
TGCGCCAGCAGCTTGGATGGGGGGAGCACAGATACGCAGTATTTT
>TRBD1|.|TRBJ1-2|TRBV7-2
CASNPLGQNYGYTF
TGTGCCAGCAACCCCTTGGGACAGAACTATGGCTACACCTTC
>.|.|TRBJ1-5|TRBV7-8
CASSLGAGTQPQHF
TGTGCCAGCAGCTTAGGGGCGGGGACCCAGCCCCAGCATTTT
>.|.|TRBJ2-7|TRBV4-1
CASSQASDRPTYEQYF
TGCGCCAGCAGCCAAGCCTCAGACAGACCAACCTACGAGCAGTACTTC
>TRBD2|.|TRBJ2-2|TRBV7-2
CASKTSQRIGELFF
TGTGCCAGTAAGACTAGCCAACGGATCGGGGAGCTGTTTTTT
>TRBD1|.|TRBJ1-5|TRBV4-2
CASSQETGGSQPQHF
TGTGCCAGCAGCCAAGAAACAGGGGGCAGTCAGCCCCAGCATTTT
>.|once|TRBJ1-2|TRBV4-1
CASSQVQTANYGYTF
TGCGCCAGCAGCCAAGTCCAGACAGCTAACTATGGCTACACCTTC
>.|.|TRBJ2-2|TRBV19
CASSRGVGGELFF
TGTGCCAGTAGTAGGGGCGTCGGCGGGGAGCTGTTTTTT
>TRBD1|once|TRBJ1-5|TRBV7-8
CASSHIVGTVYQPQHF
TGTGCCAGCAGCCACATCGTCGGGACAGTTTATCAGCCCCAGCATTTT
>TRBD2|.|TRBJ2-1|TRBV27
CASTSRTSVYEQFF
TGTGCCAGCACCTCGAGGACTAGCGTCTATGAGCAGTTCTTC
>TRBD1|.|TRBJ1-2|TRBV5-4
CASSELGQRLEYGYTF
TGTGCCAGCAGCGAATTGGGACAGCGATTAGAATATGGCTACACCTTC
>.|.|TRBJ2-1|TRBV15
CATSTRGQGNEQFF
TGTGCCACCAGCACGCGTGGGCAAGGCAATGAGCAGTTCTTC
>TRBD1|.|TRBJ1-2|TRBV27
CASSLQGARYGYTF
TGTGCCAGCAGTTTACAGGGGGCGCGCTATGGCTACACCTTC
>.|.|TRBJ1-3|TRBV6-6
CASNRQSGNTIYF
TGTGCCAGCAATAGACAGTCCGGAAACACCATATATTTT
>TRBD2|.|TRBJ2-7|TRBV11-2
CASSSPGGQRGRYEQYF
TGTGCCAGCAGCTCCCCCGGCGGGCAGCGGGGACGATACGAGCAGTACTTC
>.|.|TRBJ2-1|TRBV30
CAWSVPAVLYNEQFF
TGTGCCTGGAGTGTCCCAGCGGTCCTATACAATGAGCAGTTCTTC